The rows below give T cell receptor beta chains drawn from one sample of a study of T cells in Graves' hyperthyroidism and ophthalmopathy. TCRdb passed the multiplex PCR reads through MiXCR, listing each CDR3 protein once. Of 300,000 to 450,000 distinct CDR3 sequences listed, around 16% are singletons. The sequencing sample was made of blood. The receptors shown here come from a woman younger than 35 with Graves' hyperthyroidism that later progressed to Graves' ophthalmopathy. The conserved cysteine and the conserved F or W are not part of the CDR3 here. The order of the fields is V gene, J gene, CDR3 protein.

v_gene: TRBV4-2; j_gene: TRBJ1-3; CDR3aa: ASSQGARVDTIY
v_gene: TRBV19; j_gene: TRBJ2-4; CDR3aa: ASSIGGLAGSIQY
v_gene: TRBV20-1; j_gene: TRBJ1-4; CDR3aa: SARDGPTGANEKLF
v_gene: TRBV12-5; j_gene: TRBJ2-1; CDR3aa: ASGFGGPFNEQF
v_gene: TRBV11-2; j_gene: TRBJ2-1; CDR3aa: ASSLVAGNEQF
v_gene: TRBV7-9; j_gene: TRBJ1-2; CDR3aa: ASSADRPRGYT
v_gene: TRBV28; j_gene: TRBJ2-7; CDR3aa: ASSISGSGNEQY
v_gene: TRBV3-1; j_gene: TRBJ2-7; CDR3aa: ASSPSLAGAYEQY
v_gene: TRBV24-1; j_gene: TRBJ2-1; CDR3aa: ATSAGVTSGRTRDNEQF
v_gene: TRBV20-1; j_gene: TRBJ2-7; CDR3aa: SARATGTYEQY
v_gene: TRBV7-8; j_gene: TRBJ2-5; CDR3aa: ASSLGTSSFMQETQY
v_gene: TRBV20-1; j_gene: TRBJ1-6; CDR3aa: SARVLGGQENSPLH
v_gene: TRBV29-1; j_gene: TRBJ2-1; CDR3aa: SVRTGLAGGQEQF
v_gene: TRBV7-9; j_gene: TRBJ1-2; CDR3aa: ASSPTSRREKYGYT
v_gene: TRBV20-1; j_gene: TRBJ1-6; CDR3aa: SARLPGQGRDNSPLH
v_gene: TRBV27; j_gene: TRBJ2-7; CDR3aa: ASSSAVGRGEQY
v_gene: TRBV29-1; j_gene: TRBJ2-1; CDR3aa: SAEHYGTSVYNEQF
v_gene: TRBV7-2; j_gene: TRBJ2-7; CDR3aa: ASSLSASGTYEQY
v_gene: TRBV3-1; j_gene: TRBJ1-4; CDR3aa: ASSLDTRHEKLF
v_gene: TRBV20-1; j_gene: TRBJ2-7; CDR3aa: SARTDGYEQY
v_gene: TRBV7-2; j_gene: TRBJ2-6; CDR3aa: ASSSPNVLT
v_gene: TRBV7-9; j_gene: TRBJ2-1; CDR3aa: ASSPTSGINEQF
v_gene: TRBV6-2/TRBV6-3; j_gene: TRBJ2-1; CDR3aa: ASSYSRTSGRLGSYNEQF
v_gene: TRBV28; j_gene: TRBJ1-1; CDR3aa: ASSLAGKRNTEAF
v_gene: TRBV20-1; j_gene: TRBJ2-1; CDR3aa: SANLQGGPYNEQF
v_gene: TRBV5-4; j_gene: TRBJ2-1; CDR3aa: ASSHDKSSYNEQF
v_gene: TRBV3-1; j_gene: TRBJ2-2; CDR3aa: ASSRTIPSTGELF
v_gene: TRBV11-2; j_gene: TRBJ2-7; CDR3aa: ASSLGGSSGSYEQY
v_gene: TRBV11-2; j_gene: TRBJ2-1; CDR3aa: ASSGLAGNNEQF
v_gene: TRBV13; j_gene: TRBJ2-4; CDR3aa: ASSLVQGDKNIQY
v_gene: TRBV4-1; j_gene: TRBJ2-2; CDR3aa: ASSHDRGSAGELF
v_gene: TRBV5-1; j_gene: TRBJ2-2; CDR3aa: ASNTGTVNTGELF
v_gene: TRBV5-1; j_gene: TRBJ1-1; CDR3aa: ASSFGSRMNTEAF
v_gene: TRBV7-6; j_gene: TRBJ2-5; CDR3aa: ASSLLGRGALD
v_gene: TRBV11-2; j_gene: TRBJ2-1; CDR3aa: ASSFGTSGRAMYNEQF
v_gene: TRBV6-5; j_gene: TRBJ2-1; CDR3aa: ASSSGTSEVKEQF
v_gene: TRBV6-1; j_gene: TRBJ1-5; CDR3aa: ASTPGQGVNQPQH
v_gene: TRBV2; j_gene: TRBJ2-1; CDR3aa: ASRESRDTYYNEQF
v_gene: TRBV29-1; j_gene: TRBJ2-7; CDR3aa: SARQGRYEQY
v_gene: TRBV10-3; j_gene: TRBJ2-7; CDR3aa: ATRDIPGPYEQY
v_gene: TRBV6-1; j_gene: TRBJ2-1; CDR3aa: ASSEVDGRVINEQF
v_gene: TRBV5-5; j_gene: .; CDR3aa: ASSLAYSQETQF